A selection of T cell receptor beta chains follows, all from one sample in a study of cytomegalovirus exposure and HLA in healthy donors. The assay was immunoSEQ multiplex PCR, and TCRdb's table has in-frame clones only and misses some. Among over 85,000 clones listed, roughly 66% were seen once. The sequenced material came from PBMCs. These receptors were taken from a man aged 30 to 45 in good health and CMV-seronegative. The CDR3 runs from the conserved cysteine through the conserved F or W. Each record gives: CDR3 DNA, CDR3 protein, clone size, J gene, D gene, CDR3 length, V gene. A D gene is named only where the DNA matches it firmly. Clone size is not always given. Where it is, it says once, few, many or a class for expanded clones.

TGCGCCAGCAGCCAGGGGGCGGCTACAAATACGCAGTATTTT CASSQGAATNTQYF - TRBJ2-3 TRBD1 14 TRBV10-2
TGTGCCAGCAGCCAAGCCTTTGGGAGGGTGGTTGATGAGCAGTTCTTC CASSQAFGRVVDEQFF once TRBJ2-1 TRBD2 16 TRBV14
TGTGCCAGCAGCTCGAAGCCGAACACTGAAGCTTTCTTT CASSSKPNTEAFF few TRBJ1-1 - 13 TRBV11-1
TGTGCCAGCAGCCCGACAGGGGTAGACTATGGCTACACCTTC CASSPTGVDYGYTF - TRBJ1-2 TRBD1 14 TRBV7-3
TGCGCCAGCAGCCCCTCTAGCGTCTCTAGCACAGATACGCAGTATTTT CASSPSSVSSTDTQYF few TRBJ2-3 - 16 TRBV4-1
TGCGCCAGCAGCCAGAGGACAGGGAAGTACGAGCAGTACTTC CASSQRTGKYEQYF - TRBJ2-7 TRBD1 14 TRBV4-3
TGTGCCAGCAGCTTCAGCGGGGGGGGTCACAATGAGCAGTTCTTC CASSFSGGGHNEQFF - TRBJ2-1 TRBD2 15 TRBV7-2
TGTGCCAGCAGCTTGGTCGGGACAGGGGAAGAGACCCAGTACTTC CASSLVGTGEETQYF - TRBJ2-5 TRBD1 15 TRBV5-4
TGCAGCGCCGAGGGCCTGAGTCCTGGCTACCCCTTC CSAEGLSPGYPF - TRBJ1-2 - 12 TRBV29-1
TGTGCCAGCAGTGAGGGTCAGGAAGGGGCAAAAGAAAAACTGTTTTTT CASSEGQEGAKEKLFF few TRBJ1-4 - 16 TRBV6-1
TGTGCCAGCAGCCACCGAAGGACAGGGGGTATTACTAACTATGGCTACACCTTC CASSHRRTGGITNYGYTF few TRBJ1-2 TRBD1 18 TRBV14
TGTGCCAGCAACGGGGCCTATAATTCACCCCTCCACTTT CASNGAYNSPLHF few TRBJ1-6 - 13 TRBV7-2
TGTGCCAGCAGCCCGGAGGGCAGTTTTCATGGCTACACCTTC CASSPEGSFHGYTF once TRBJ1-2 - 14 TRBV5-8
TGTGCCAGCAGCTGGAACCCATCTTCCCTCAGGACAGGCGACCAGCCCCAGCATTTT CASSWNPSSLRTGDQPQHF - TRBJ1-5 TRBD1 19 TRBV5-4
TGTGCCAGCAGCTTACCGGGGGTAACCTACAATGAGCAGTTCTTC CASSLPGVTYNEQFF - TRBJ2-1 - 15 TRBV7-9
TGTGCCAGCAGTTACCGGACTAGCTTCGGGGAGACCCAGTACTTC CASSYRTSFGETQYF - TRBJ2-5 TRBD2 15 TRBV6-5
TGTGCCAGCAGCTTAGATCACAGCTACGAGCAGTACTTC CASSLDHSYEQYF - TRBJ2-7 - 13 TRBV11-2
TGTGCCAGCAGCCGCCCCATTGGGACAGTTAGATTTTACGAGCAGTACTTC CASSRPIGTVRFYEQYF - TRBJ2-7 TRBD1 17 TRBV7-4
TGCGCCAGCAGCCAAGTGGCGGGATCCTCCTACAATGAGCAGTTCTTC CASSQVAGSSYNEQFF many TRBJ2-1 - 16 TRBV4-1
TGCGCCAGCAGTTTCGGGGTTGGGGAGACCCAGTACTTC CASSFGVGETQYF - TRBJ2-5 - 13 TRBV10-1
TGTGCCACCAGCAGAGGGCTCCCCGGGGAGCTGTTTTTT CATSRGLPGELFF - TRBJ2-2 - 13 TRBV15
TGTGCCAGCAGCCTAGAATTGAAACCAGTGGTAGGGGGCGACTATGGCTACACCTTC CASSLELKPVVGGDYGYTF - TRBJ1-2 TRBD1 19 TRBV5-6
TGTGCCAGCAGCCCAATAAGATATACAGGGTCGGCTGGAAACACCATATATTTT CASSPIRYTGSAGNTIYF - TRBJ1-3 - 18 TRBV7-9
TGCGCCAGCAGCTTTACCGGGACACCAGAAGCTTTCTTT CASSFTGTPEAFF - TRBJ1-1 - 13 TRBV5-1
TGTGCCAGCAGCTCTCCCGGGACAGGGGACTATCAGCCCCAGCATTTT CASSSPGTGDYQPQHF few TRBJ1-5 TRBD1 16 TRBV7-9
TGTGCCAGCAGTCTATCACAGATAAACTATGGCTACACCTTC CASSLSQINYGYTF - TRBJ1-2 - 14 TRBV27
TGCGCCAGCAGCCAAGCGGCTAGCTCCTACAATGAGCAGTTCTTC CASSQAASSYNEQFF few TRBJ2-1 - 15 TRBV4-1
TGTGCCAGCCGCGGGCAGAACTACTACGAGCAGTACTTC CASRGQNYYEQYF - TRBJ2-7 - 13 TRBV28
TGCGCCAGCAGTACCGGGACTAGCGGGAGCTACAATGAGCAGTTCTTC CASSTGTSGSYNEQFF few TRBJ2-1 TRBD2 16 TRBV10-2
TGCGCCAGCAGCTTGATGGGGGGTCCAACCGGACCGGACTATGGCTACACCTTC CASSLMGGPTGPDYGYTF once TRBJ1-2 - 18 TRBV5-1
TGCGCCAGCAGCTTCTCGGGGAACACTGAAGCTTTCTTT CASSFSGNTEAFF - TRBJ1-1 - 13 TRBV5-1
TGTGCCAGCAGTCCCCTTCCCGTCGGGGAGCTGTTTTTT CASSPLPVGELFF - TRBJ2-2 - 13 TRBV27
TGCGCCAGCAGCTTGCAGCCGGGAGTAAACAATGAGCAGTTCTTC CASSLQPGVNNEQFF - TRBJ2-1 - 15 TRBV5-1
TGTGCCAGCAGACTAGCGGGGAGCACAGATACGCAGTATTTT CASRLAGSTDTQYF few TRBJ2-3 TRBD2 14 TRBV28
TGTGCCAGCAGTTTAACAGGGGCATCCTACGAGCAGTACTTC CASSLTGASYEQYF - TRBJ2-7 TRBD1 14 TRBV28
TGTGCCACGAGAGCGGCCGTGGGTGGCTACACCTTC CATRAAVGGYTF once TRBJ1-2 - 12 TRBV10-3
TGTGCCAGTAGTCCCCGGGACAGCGCTTCGTGGGGCTACACCTTC CASSPRDSASWGYTF - TRBJ1-2 TRBD1 15 TRBV19
TGTGCCAGCAGCATAGGGGGTGCCTATGGCTACACCTTC CASSIGGAYGYTF few TRBJ1-2 - 13 TRBV5-4
TGTGCCAGCAGCGGGATGACAGACGACGAGCAGTACTTC CASSGMTDDEQYF - TRBJ2-7 - 13 TRBV11-3
TGTGCCAGTAGTATAGCGGCTGAAGCTTTCTTT CASSIAAEAFF - TRBJ1-1 - 11 TRBV19
TGCGCCAGCAGCTTAGGCTCAACAGCTAGCACAGATACGCAGTATTTT CASSLGSTASTDTQYF - TRBJ2-3 - 16 TRBV5-1
TGTGCCATTATGTCGGGACTAGCGGGAGTCGAGCAGTACTTC CAIMSGLAGVEQYF - TRBJ2-7 TRBD2 14 TRBV10-3
TGTGCCAGTGGATATTCAGGGGGAAATCAGCCCCAGCATTTT CASGYSGGNQPQHF - TRBJ1-5 TRBD1 14 TRBV19
TGTGCCTGGAGTGCCCTGCCCAGGGGGAACACTGAAGCTTTCTTT CAWSALPRGNTEAFF - TRBJ1-1 - 15 TRBV30
TGTGCCAGCAGCCAGGACATCAGTTCACCCCTCCACTTT CASSQDISSPLHF - TRBJ1-6 - 13 TRBV5-5
TGCAGCGCCATGACGGCCCAGGGGGACTTACACAATGAGCAGTTCTTC CSAMTAQGDLHNEQFF - TRBJ2-1 - 16 TRBV29-1